This T cell receptor (beta chain) was recovered during a study of regulatory T cells in long-lasting Graves disease. As to time point: persistent/refractory GD, antithyroid drugs over 5 years with positive TRAb. From PBMCs, RNA was extracted and then used to make the TCR library. Combining iRepertoire HTBI primers with Arm-PCR of CDR3 regions, the authors built TCR beta libraries. MiXCR was run by TCRdb on the multiplex PCR reads, yielding one entry per CDR3 protein. In the table there are roughly 400,000 distinct CDR3 sequences, around 20% of which are singletons. The CDR3 is 17 residues long. The germline gives CDR1 LNHDA, CDR2 SQIVND (reference sequence). Trimming left V 7 bases short and J 0 bases short, with 18 bases between. Study results and limitations: Having only a small sample size may have limited accuracy. Reduced TCR diversity was observed in persistent Graves' patients versus newly diagnosed patients.

This clonotype was seen a few times. Its antigen is undetermined. Because it lacks the conserved phenylalanine or tryptophan at the end, this CDR3 is likely a read error. The sequence was collected from a female donor with Graves disease. The chain links TRBV19 to TRBJ2-2; perhaps TRBD2 as D (7 bases). Sequenced here: peripheral blood mononuclear cells (PBMCs), sampled when the disease was refractory, from a patient treated with antithyroid drugs. In DNA, the CDR3 is TGTGCCAGTATCCCGGGGGGCAGCGGAACGAACACCGGGGAGCTGTTTTCT. Translating it yields CASIPGGSGTNTGELFS.